This entry lists 13 T cell receptor beta chains sequenced from one sample in a study of radiation and T cells in renal cell carcinoma. The method was immunoSEQ multiplex PCR; TCRdb's version includes in-frame clones alone and lacks a portion of them. The sample carries about 7,900 clones, 65% recorded once. The treatment: treatment-naive control, cytoreductive nephrectomy. Sequences were derived from tumor tissue, sampled from a patient whose treatment was nephrectomy without radiotherapy. The receptors originated from a woman in her 70s with renal cell carcinoma.

In its sample, this clone was seen a few times. The J gene is TRBJ1-2, the V gene TRBV10-3; 9 nucleotides line up with TRBD1. The V gene end was trimmed by 5 bases and the J gene end by 6 bases; junction bases not matched to a gene: 1. The length of the CDR3 is 12 residues. Germline V CDR1 and CDR2: ENHRY, SYGVKD. In DNA, the CDR3 is TGTGCCATCAGTCGGACAGGGGATGGCTACACCTTC. It is translated as CAISRTGDGYTF.

The chain has TRBV10-1 and TRBJ1-2, with D possibly matching TRBD1 (5 bases). Germline V CDR1 and CDR2: WNHNN, SYGVQD (reference sequence). The CDR3 runs to 13 residues. Between the trimmed V and J ends, which lost 5 bases and 4 bases, there was a span of 11 bases. The CDR3 DNA sequence: TGCGCCAGCAGTCCCGGGACCGGCTATGGCTACACCTTC. Translated, it gives CASSPGTGYGYTF.

The V gene is TRBV5-4, the J gene TRBJ2-7; D might be TRBD2 (6 bases). Germline CDR1 and CDR2: SGHNT and YYREEE (reference sequence). The CDR3 is made up of 15 amino acids. With 4 bases removed from V and 0 bases from J, the gap between germline ends came to 14 bases. CDR3 loop: CASSRNGGFSYEQYF. As DNA, the CDR3 is TGTGCCAGCAGCCGGAACGGGGGATTCTCCTACGAGCAGTACTTC. The whole variable domain, filled in from reference TRBV5-4 and TRBJ2-7, reads ETGVTQSPTHLIKTRGQQVTLRCSSQSGHNTVSWYQQALGQGPQFIFQYYREEENGRGNFPPRFSGLQFPNYSSELNVNALELDDSALYLCASSRNGGFSYEQYFGPGTRLTVT.

This chain uses TRBV7-9 with TRBJ1-1; a weak D match, TRBD1 (5 bases). CDR3 length equals 15 residues. V gave up 4 bases and J gave up 3 bases, with 15 bases separating them. CDR1 is SEHNR and CDR2 is FQNEAQ in the germline V gene (reference sequence). Here the CDR3 reads CASSSGQGLDTEAFF. The CDR3 DNA is TGTGCCAGCAGCTCCGGTCAGGGTTTGGACACTGAAGCTTTCTTT.

This clone showed up just a few times. This chain uses TRBV9 with TRBJ1-5; tentative D call: TRBD1 (6 bases). The CDR3 is 15 residues long. Trimming pared 0 bases from V and 6 bases from J, leaving 13 bases between. From germline, CDR1 is SGDLS and CDR2 YYNGEE. CDR3 sequence: CASSVEGGPGQPQHF. In DNA, the CDR3 is TGTGCCAGCAGCGTAGAGGGGGGGCCGGGTCAGCCCCAGCATTTT.

This clone was seen a handful of times. The rearrangement uses TRBV9 and TRBJ1-2; TRBD1 might be the D (6 bases). V lost 4 bases and J lost 4, with 17 bases in between. The germline gives CDR1 SGDLS, CDR2 YYNGEE. The CDR3 contains 15 residues. The CDR3, as DNA: TGTGCCAGCAGCTCAGCGGGTGGACAGCTCTATGGCTACACCTTC. This encodes CASSSAGGQLYGYTF.

The chain combines TRBV4-3 with TRBJ2-5; 12 nucleotides match TRBD1. V dropped 5 bases and J dropped 4; count of bases not matched to a gene: 5. The length of the CDR3 is 15 residues. CDR1 and CDR2 from the germline V gene are LGHNA and YSLEER. The CDR3: CASSLGQGALETQYF. For the CDR3, the DNA is TGCGCCAGCAGCTTGGGACAGGGGGCTTTAGAGACCCAGTACTTC.

The chain has TRBV19 and TRBJ1-4, with TRBD1 matching over 8 bases. This CDR3 is built from 15 residues. The trim removed 5 bases at V and 8 bases at J, leaving 10 bases unmatched. Germline CDR1 LNHDA, CDR2 SQIVND (reference sequence). As DNA, the CDR3 is TGTGCCAGTAGTCGCTCGGGACAGGCCAACGAAAAACTGTTTTTT. This codes for CASSRSGQANEKLFF.

This chain uses TRBV4-3 with TRBJ2-1, with 13 bases fitting TRBD2. CDR1 is LGHNA, CDR2 YSLEER, per germline. This CDR3 has 16 amino acids. The ends lost 0 bases at V and 7 bases at J; junction bases unmatched: 3. CDR3 loop: CASSQELAGGRNEQFF. CDR3 nucleotides: TGCGCCAGCAGCCAAGAACTAGCGGGGGGGCGAAATGAGCAGTTCTTC.

The rearrangement uses TRBV6-1 and TRBJ2-1; the match to TRBD1 covers 10 bases. Germline assignment: CDR1 MNHNS and CDR2 SASEGT. This CDR3 has 14 residues. With 6 bases clipped from V and 5 bases from J, the junction kept 4 bases outside the gene matches. The CDR3 nucleotides are TGTGCCAGCAGCCGACAGGGGGCCCACAATGAGCAGTTCTTC. It yields the protein CASSRQGAHNEQFF.

This rearrangement joins TRBV5-1 to TRBJ1-1; a possible D gene is TRBD1 (5 bases). V lost 3 bases and J lost 7, with 10 bases in between. This CDR3 comprises 12 residues. Looked up from germline, CDR1 is SGHRS and CDR2 is YFSETQ. In DNA, the CDR3 is TGCGCCAGCAGCTCGGTGGGGGGTGAAGCTTTCTTT. Translation gives CASSSVGGEAFF.

The chain recombines TRBV6-5 with TRBJ1-2, with D maybe TRBD1 (6 bases). The V gene's germline CDR1 is MNHEY and CDR2 SVGAGI. V was trimmed by 8 bases and J by 3 bases, leaving 10 bases between them. There are 12 residues in the CDR3. The CDR3 DNA is TGTGCCAGCCAGGGGCAGGACTATGGCTACACCTTC. Translation: CASQGQDYGYTF.

The chain links TRBV6-6 to TRBJ1-2; possible D gene TRBD1, 6 bases. CDR1 MNHNY and CDR2 SVGAGI come from the germline V gene (reference sequence). Trimming cost V 5 bases and J 4 bases, with 14 bases left between them. The CDR3 runs to 14 residues. As DNA, the CDR3 is TGTGCCAGCAGTAACCTAGGACAGACCTATGGCTACACCTTC. It yields the protein CASSNLGQTYGYTF.